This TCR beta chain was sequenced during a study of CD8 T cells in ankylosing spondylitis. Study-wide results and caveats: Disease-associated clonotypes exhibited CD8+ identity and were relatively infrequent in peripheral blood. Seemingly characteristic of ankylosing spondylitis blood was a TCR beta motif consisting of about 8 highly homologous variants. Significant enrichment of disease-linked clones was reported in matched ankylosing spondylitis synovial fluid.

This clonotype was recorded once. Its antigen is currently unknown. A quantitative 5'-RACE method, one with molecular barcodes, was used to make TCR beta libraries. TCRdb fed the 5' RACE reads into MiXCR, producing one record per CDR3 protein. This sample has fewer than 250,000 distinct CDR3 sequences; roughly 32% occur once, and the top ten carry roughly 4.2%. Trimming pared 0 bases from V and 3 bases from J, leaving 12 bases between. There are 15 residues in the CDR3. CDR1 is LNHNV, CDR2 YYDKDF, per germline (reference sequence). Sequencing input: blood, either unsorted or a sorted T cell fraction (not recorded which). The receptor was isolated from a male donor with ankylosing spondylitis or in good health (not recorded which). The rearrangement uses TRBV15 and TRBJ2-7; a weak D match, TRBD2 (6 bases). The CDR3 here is CATSRERGGNYEQYF. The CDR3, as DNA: TGTGCCACCAGCAGAGAAAGGGGAGGTAACTACGAGCAGTACTTC.